This is a list of T cell receptor beta chains from one sample in a study of blood T cell repertoires in COVID-19. The table came from immunoSEQ multiplex PCR; TCRdb's copy has only in-frame clones and leaves some out. The sample records about 160,000 clones, approximately 78% being singletons. The sample comprised peripheral blood. These TCRs come from a human donor with acute or convalescent COVID-19. The donor label of this sample is uncertain. Both conserved end residues are trimmed from each CDR3. A D gene is named only where the DNA matches it firmly.

CDR3 length | D gene | J gene | V gene | CDR3 protein
10 | NA | TRBJ1-2 | TRBV6-5 | ASFLLYYGYT
16 | TRBD1 | TRBJ1-2 | TRBV4-1 | ASSQSTGGAALRYGYT
12 | NA | TRBJ1-5 | TRBV15 | ATSSLVGSQPQH
10 | NA | TRBJ2-2 | TRBV3-1/TRBV3-2 | ASSPVTGELF
11 | TRBD2 | TRBJ2-2 | TRBV5-1 | ASSRGGTGELF
12 | TRBD1 | TRBJ1-2 | TRBV5-1 | ASSPTGTGDGYT
12 | NA | TRBJ2-3 | TRBV27 | ASRPPDVLLTQY
14 | NA | TRBJ1-2 | TRBV6-6 | ASSYGGESANYGYT
14 | NA | TRBJ2-3 | TRBV2 | ASRIRNRASTDTQY
13 | NA | TRBJ2-1 | TRBV6-4 | ASRAQEGPSNEQF
13 | TRBD1 | TRBJ1-1 | TRBV19 | ASSRDRGMNTEAF
13 | TRBD1 | TRBJ1-6 | TRBV6-5 | ASSYSHRGNSPLH
14 | NA | TRBJ2-3 | TRBV6-4 | ASSASPGGGTDTQY
15 | TRBD2 | TRBJ2-7 | TRBV7-2 | ASSLGRASGGIYEQY
13 | NA | TRBJ1-5 | TRBV2 | ASSEGGYSNQPQH
11 | NA | TRBJ2-5 | TRBV2 | ASSKQGGETQY
13 | NA | TRBJ2-1 | TRBV5-4 | ASSLATPGYNEQF
12 | TRBD1 | TRBJ2-1 | TRBV7-9 | ASSLGHRDRGPF
13 | NA | TRBJ1-5 | TRBV6-5 | ASNTAWGGDQPQH
14 | NA | TRBJ1-1 | TRBV1 | TSSQVGDRMNTEAF
10 | TRBD1 | TRBJ2-1 | TRBV18 | ASSPPDRGEF
14 | TRBD1 | TRBJ2-1 | TRBV7-9 | ASSPGGTGAYNEQF
12 | NA | TRBJ1-3 | TRBV3-1/TRBV3-2 | ASSHPGAGNTIY
14 | TRBD1 | TRBJ2-1 | TRBV27 | ASSPPRQGRSNEQF
20 | NA | TRBJ1-1 | TRBV19 | ASSLPSPRRQAGPFSYTEAF
11 | NA | TRBJ1-4 | TRBV18 | ASSPGINEKLF
9 | NA | TRBJ2-1 | TRBV19 | ASSLYNEQF
15 | NA | TRBJ1-5 | TRBV19 | ASSIVGGSRPHQPQH
15 | NA | TRBJ1-4 | TRBV21-1 | ASSKGTGQVENEKLF
13 | NA | TRBJ1-1 | TRBV20-1 | SASPGGHMNTEAF
12 | NA | TRBJ1-1 | TRBV9 | ASSVDSTNTEAF
12 | NA | TRBJ1-4 | TRBV2 | ASSESGLNEKLF
11 | TRBD1 | TRBJ1-1 | TRBV19 | ASRTPGQGEAF
12 | NA | TRBJ1-4 | TRBV7-9 | ASSLVGLDEKLF
11 | NA | TRBJ2-3 | TRBV5-4 | ASTRIGTDTQY
13 | NA | TRBJ1-3 | TRBV7-2 | ASSLNRVTGNTIY
12 | NA | TRBJ1-2 | TRBV5-4 | ASSIDRTNYGYT
16 | TRBD1 | TRBJ2-7 | TRBV5-1 | ASSLRARTGLQNYEQY
13 | NA | TRBJ1-5 | TRBV19 | ASSMAGRLNQPQH
13 | NA | TRBJ1-3 | TRBV5-1 | ASSLTDSPWNTIY
13 | NA | TRBJ2-5 | TRBV18 | ASSPPTAAGGTQY
10 | NA | TRBJ1-1 | TRBV30 | AWSVQVGKAF
13 | TRBD2 | TRBJ2-3 | TRBV2 | ASSYQRGRTDTQY
15 | TRBD2 | TRBJ2-3 | TRBV5-1 | ASSNKLTSGSTDTQY
11 | NA | TRBJ2-7 | TRBV11-2 | ASSLTLTYEQY
12 | TRBD1 | TRBJ1-2 | TRBV2 | ASSLTGGSYGYT
15 | TRBD2 | TRBJ2-2 | TRBV9 | ASSVSGLATNTGELF
15 | TRBD1 | TRBJ1-2 | TRBV14 | ASSQHSPTGEAYGYT
9 | NA | TRBJ1-2 | TRBV19 | ASEANYGYT
12 | NA | TRBJ1-3 | TRBV7-2 | ASSPGQTGNTIY
14 | NA | TRBJ2-7 | TRBV5-6 | ASTLHLGSLSYEQY
11 | NA | TRBJ1-6 | TRBV19 | ASSWLDNSPLH
16 | TRBD2 | TRBJ2-1 | TRBV4-1 | ASSHKRGSASRHNEQF
14 | NA | TRBJ2-3 | TRBV4-2 | ASSQDSRGGTDTQY